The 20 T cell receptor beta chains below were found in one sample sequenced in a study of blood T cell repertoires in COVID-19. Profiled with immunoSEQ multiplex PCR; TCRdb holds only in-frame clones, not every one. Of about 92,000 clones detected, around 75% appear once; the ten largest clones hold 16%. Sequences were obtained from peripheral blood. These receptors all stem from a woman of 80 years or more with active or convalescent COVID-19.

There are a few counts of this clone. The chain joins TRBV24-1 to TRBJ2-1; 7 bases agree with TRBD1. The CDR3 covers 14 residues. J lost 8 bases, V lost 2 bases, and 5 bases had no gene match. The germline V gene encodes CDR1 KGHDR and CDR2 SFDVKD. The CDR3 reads CATSDSTGDHEQFF. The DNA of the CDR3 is TGTGCCACCAGTGATTCCACAGGGGATCATGAGCAGTTCTTC.

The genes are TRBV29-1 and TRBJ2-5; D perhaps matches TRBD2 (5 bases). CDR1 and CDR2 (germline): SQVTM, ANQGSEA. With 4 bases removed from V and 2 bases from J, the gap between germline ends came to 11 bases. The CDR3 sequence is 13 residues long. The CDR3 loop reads CSVAAGIQETQYF. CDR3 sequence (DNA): TGCAGCGTTGCCGCCGGGATTCAAGAGACCCAGTACTTC. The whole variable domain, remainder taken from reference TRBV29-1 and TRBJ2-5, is SAVISQKPSRDICQRGTSLTIQCQVDSQVTMMFWYRQQPGQSLTLIATANQGSEATYESGFVIDKFPISRPNLTFSTLTVSNMSPEDSSIYLCSVAAGIQETQYFGPGTRLLVL.

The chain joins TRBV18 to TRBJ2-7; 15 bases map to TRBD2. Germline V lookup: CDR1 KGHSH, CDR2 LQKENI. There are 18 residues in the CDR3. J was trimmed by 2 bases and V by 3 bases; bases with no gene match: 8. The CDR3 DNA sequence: TGTGCCAGCTCACCGGATGGACTAGCGGGAGGGATCACCTACGAGCAGTACTTC. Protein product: CASSPDGLAGGITYEQYF.

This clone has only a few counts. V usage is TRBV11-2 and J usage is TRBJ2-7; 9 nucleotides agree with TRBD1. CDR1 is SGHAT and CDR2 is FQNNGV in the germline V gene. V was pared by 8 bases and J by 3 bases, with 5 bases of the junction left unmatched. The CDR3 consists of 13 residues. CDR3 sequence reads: CASSRDRDYEQYF. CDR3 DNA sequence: TGTGCCAGCTCCCGGGACAGGGACTACGAGCAGTACTTC.

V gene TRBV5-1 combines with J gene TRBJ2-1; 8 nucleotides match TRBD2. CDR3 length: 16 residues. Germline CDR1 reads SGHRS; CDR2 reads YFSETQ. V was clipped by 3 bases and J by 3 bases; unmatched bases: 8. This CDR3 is CASSSWSGGYYNEQFF. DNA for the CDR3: TGCGCCAGCAGCTCCTGGAGCGGGGGTTACTACAATGAGCAGTTCTTC.

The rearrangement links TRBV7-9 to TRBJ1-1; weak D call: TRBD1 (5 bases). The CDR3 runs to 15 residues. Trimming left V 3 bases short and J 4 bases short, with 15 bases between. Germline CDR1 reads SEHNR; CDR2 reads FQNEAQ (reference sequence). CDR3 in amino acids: CASSLGTGVGTEAFF. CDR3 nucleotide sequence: TGTGCCAGCAGCTTGGGAACAGGAGTTGGCACTGAAGCTTTCTTT.

DNA for the CDR3: TGTGCCAGCAGCCAGACCCTAGCGGGGTACCAAGAGACCCAGTACTTC. Encoded protein: CASSQTLAGYQETQYF. The chain is built from TRBV3-1 (or the pseudogene TRBV3-2) and TRBJ2-5; 9 positions match TRBD2. The trim removed 3 bases at V and 0 bases at J, leaving 5 bases unmatched. Germline assignment: CDR1 LGHDT and CDR2 YNNKEL (reference sequence). CDR3 length: 16 amino acids.

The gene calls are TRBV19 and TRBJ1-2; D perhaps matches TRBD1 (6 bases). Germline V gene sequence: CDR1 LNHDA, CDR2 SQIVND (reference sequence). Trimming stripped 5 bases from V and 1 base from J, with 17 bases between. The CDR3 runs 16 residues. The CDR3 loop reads CASSGSNRAFNYGYTF. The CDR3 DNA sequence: TGTGCCAGTAGTGGCAGTAACAGGGCATTTAACTATGGCTACACCTTC.

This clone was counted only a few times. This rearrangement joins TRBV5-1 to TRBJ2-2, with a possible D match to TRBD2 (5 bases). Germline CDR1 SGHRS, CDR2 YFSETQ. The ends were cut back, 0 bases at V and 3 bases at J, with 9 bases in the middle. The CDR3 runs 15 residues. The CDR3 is CASSLGGLHTGELFF. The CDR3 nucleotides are TGCGCCAGCAGCTTGGGAGGGTTGCACACCGGGGAGCTGTTTTTT.

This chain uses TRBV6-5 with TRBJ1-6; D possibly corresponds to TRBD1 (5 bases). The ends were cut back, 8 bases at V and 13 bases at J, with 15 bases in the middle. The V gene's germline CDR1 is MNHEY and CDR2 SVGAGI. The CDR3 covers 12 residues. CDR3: CASAVTRAPLHF. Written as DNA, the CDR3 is TGTGCCAGCGCAGTAACCAGGGCTCCCCTCCACTTT.

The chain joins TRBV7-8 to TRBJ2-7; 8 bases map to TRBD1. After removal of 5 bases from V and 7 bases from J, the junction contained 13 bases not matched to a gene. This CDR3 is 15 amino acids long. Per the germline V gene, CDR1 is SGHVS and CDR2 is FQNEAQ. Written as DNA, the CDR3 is TGTGCCAGCAGCGTGATGGGACAGGCTGTGGGGGAGCAGTACTTC. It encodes CASSVMGQAVGEQYF.

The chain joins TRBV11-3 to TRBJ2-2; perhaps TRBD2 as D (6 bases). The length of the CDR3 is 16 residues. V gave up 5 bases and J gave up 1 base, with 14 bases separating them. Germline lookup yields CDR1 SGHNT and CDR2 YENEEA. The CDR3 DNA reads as TGTGCCAGCAGCCCCCCAGAAGCGGGGAACACCGGGGAGCTGTTTTTT. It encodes CASSPPEAGNTGELFF.

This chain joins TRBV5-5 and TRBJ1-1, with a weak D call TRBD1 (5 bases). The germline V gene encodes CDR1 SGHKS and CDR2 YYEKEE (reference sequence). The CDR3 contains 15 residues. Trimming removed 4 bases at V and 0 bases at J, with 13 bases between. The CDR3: CASSVGGGMNTEAFF. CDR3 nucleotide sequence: TGTGCCAGCAGCGTTGGTGGGGGGATGAACACTGAAGCTTTCTTT. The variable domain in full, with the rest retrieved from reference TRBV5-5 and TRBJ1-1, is DAGVTQSPTHLIKTRGQQVTLRCSPISGHKSVSWYQQVLGQGPQFIFQYYEKEERGRGNFPDRFSARQFPNYSSELNVNALLLGDSALYLCASSVGGGMNTEAFFGQGTRLTVV.

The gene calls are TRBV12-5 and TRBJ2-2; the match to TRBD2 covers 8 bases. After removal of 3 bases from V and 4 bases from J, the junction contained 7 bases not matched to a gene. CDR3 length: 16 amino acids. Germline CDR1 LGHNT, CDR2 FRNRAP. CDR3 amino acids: CASGFSGGQLTGELFF. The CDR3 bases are TGTGCTAGTGGTTTCAGCGGGGGCCAGCTCACCGGGGAGCTGTTTTTT.

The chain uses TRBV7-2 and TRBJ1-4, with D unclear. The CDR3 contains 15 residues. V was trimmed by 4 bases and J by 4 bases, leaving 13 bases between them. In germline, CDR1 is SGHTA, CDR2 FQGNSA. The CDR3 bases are TGTGCCAGCAGCTCCCTCGGCGGATTTAATGAAAAACTGTTTTTT. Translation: CASSSLGGFNEKLFF.

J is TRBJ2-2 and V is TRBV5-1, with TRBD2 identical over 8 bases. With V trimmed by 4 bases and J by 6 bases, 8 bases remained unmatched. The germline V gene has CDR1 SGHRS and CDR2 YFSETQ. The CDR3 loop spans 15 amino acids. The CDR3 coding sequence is TGCGCCAGCAGCCCCGGTCGGCGGGGGGCCGGGGAGCTGTTTTTT. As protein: CASSPGRRGAGELFF.

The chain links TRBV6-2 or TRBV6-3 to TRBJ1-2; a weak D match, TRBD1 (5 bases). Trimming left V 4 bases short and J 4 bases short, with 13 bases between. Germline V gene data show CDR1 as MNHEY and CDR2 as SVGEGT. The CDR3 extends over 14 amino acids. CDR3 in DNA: TGTGCCAGCAGTTCGTCCGAACAGGTCTATGGCTACACCTTC. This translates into CASSSSEQVYGYTF.

Here the CDR3 reads CASSQNRGPSYEQYF. In DNA form, the CDR3 reads TGTGCCAGCAGCCAAAACAGGGGTCCCTCCTACGAGCAGTACTTC. The rearrangement uses TRBV14 and TRBJ2-7, with 7 bases fitting TRBD1. Germline V lookup: CDR1 SGHDN, CDR2 FVKESK. The ends lost 2 bases at V and 0 bases at J; junction bases unmatched: 4. This CDR3 contains 15 residues. Full variable domain (remainder filled in from reference TRBV14 and TRBJ2-7): EAGVTQFPSHSVIEKGQTVTLRCDPISGHDNLYWYRRVMGKEIKFLLHFVKESKQDESGMPNNRFLAERTGGTYSTLKVQPAELEDSGVYFCASSQNRGPSYEQYFGPGTRLTVT.

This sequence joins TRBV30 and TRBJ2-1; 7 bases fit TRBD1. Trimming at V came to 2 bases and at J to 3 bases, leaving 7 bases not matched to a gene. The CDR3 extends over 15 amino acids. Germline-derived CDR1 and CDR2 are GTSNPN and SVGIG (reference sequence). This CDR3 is CAWSHTRGSYNEQFF. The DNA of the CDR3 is TGTGCCTGGAGTCACACCAGGGGGAGCTACAATGAGCAGTTCTTC.

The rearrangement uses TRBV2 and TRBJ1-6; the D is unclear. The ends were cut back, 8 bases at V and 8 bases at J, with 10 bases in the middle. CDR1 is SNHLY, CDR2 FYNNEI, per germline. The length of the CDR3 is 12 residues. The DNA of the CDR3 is TGTGCCAGCTCAAACAATCATTCACCCCTCCACTTT. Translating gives CASSNNHSPLHF.